The clone carrying this TCR beta chain was recorded a few times. Its specificity is unknown. CDR3 length: 13 residues. CDR1 is SGHTA and CDR2 is FQGNSA in the germline V gene. Trimming shortened V by 3 bases and J by 2 bases, and 7 bases separated the two germline ends. It was by quantitative 5'-RACE with molecular barcodes that TCR beta libraries were made. TCRdb redid the calling of the 5' RACE reads with MiXCR, one entry per CDR3 protein. The sample shows about 540,000 distinct CDR3 sequences, about an eighth of them seen only once. The sample comes from a study of CD8 T cells in ankylosing spondylitis. General study results and limits: Several of the motif variants were reported before in synovial fluid and blood from reactive arthritis. As reported, disease-linked clones showed significant enrichment in matched ankylosing spondylitis synovial fluid. A motif in TCR beta, a set of under ten highly homologous variants, appeared characteristic of ankylosing spondylitis blood. Disease-associated clones were CD8+ and fairly uncommon in peripheral blood.

The chain couples TRBV7-2 to TRBJ1-2; D gene ambiguous. The sequenced sample was blood, either unsorted or a sorted T cell fraction (not recorded which). This clonotype originated in a male donor with ankylosing spondylitis. The CDR3 DNA sequence: TGTGCCAGCAGCTTTACAGAAAACTATGGCTACACCTTC. Its protein is CASSFTENYGYTF.